This section outlines one T cell receptor (beta chain) sequence together with its context. Its antigen is unidentified. TCRdb independently ran MiXCR on the multiplex PCR reads; one entry per CDR3 protein. This table has 180,000 or so distinct CDR3 sequences, approximately 31% appearing once. The data are from a study of breast tumors, draining lymph nodes, adjacent tissues. Points from the study as a whole: Tumor T cell lymph node origin was a supported hypothesis, not proven. Data fit most tumor T cells coming from lymph node, expanding in tumor. Tumor TCR diversity was below lymph nodes but above nontumor tissue. Tumor and nontumor repertoires were significantly more similar in luminal-like than in basal-like breast cancer.

The lymph nodes were axillary draining lymph nodes from breast cancer patients. Germline CDR1 is LNHDA and CDR2 is SQIVND (reference sequence). The CDR3 has 14 amino acids. The V and J ends lost 1 base and 6 bases respectively, with 12 bases between them. This receptor was obtained from a female donor with breast cancer. Some clones in this sample may be carry-over from other donors' samples. Sample: axillary lymph node tissue. V usage is TRBV19 and J usage is TRBJ1-1, with no clear D. The CDR3 here is CASSIGAEGAEAFF. CDR3 in DNA: TGTGCCAGTAGTATAGGGGCTGAGGGAGCTGAAGCTTTCTTT.